A single sample is the source of the 2 T cell receptor beta chains below, sequenced in a study of T-cell reconstitution after alpha-beta-depleted transplantation in children. Library preparation (for TCRbeta) was performed with unique molecular identifiers. From the PCR reads, TCRdb called clonotypes with MiXCR, one entry per CDR3 protein. The sample holds around 700,000 distinct CDR3 sequences, roughly 13% seen once. The material was PBMCs, obtained before TCRalphabeta/CD19-depleted stem cell transplant. The source of these receptors is a girl aged 2 to 9 with congenital amegakaryocytic thrombocytopenia, due to receive a stem cell transplant.

There are many counts of this clonotype. The gene calls are TRBV28 and TRBJ1-2, with 12 bases identical to TRBD1. The germline V gene encodes CDR1 MDHEN and CDR2 SYDVKM. The V gene end was trimmed by 4 bases and the J gene end by 7 bases; junction bases not matched to a gene: 7. This CDR3 is built from 15 residues. The CDR3 sequence: CASSSRDRGLVGYTF. CDR3 coding DNA: TGTGCCAGCAGTTCCCGGGACAGGGGGCTGGTTGGCTACACCTTC.

The chain is built from TRBV7-2 and TRBJ2-1; no firm D call. This CDR3 contains 13 residues. V was pared by 8 bases and J by 10 bases, with 18 bases between. Germline-derived CDR1 and CDR2 are SGHTA and FQGNSA. The CDR3 loop is CASHEYLEIEQFF. The CDR3 DNA follows: TGTGCCAGCCATGAATACTTGGAGATCGAGCAGTTCTTC.